This T cell receptor (beta chain) was retrieved from a study of lymphopenia after photon versus proton radiotherapy. Trimming cost V 2 bases and J 2 bases, with 4 bases left between them. This CDR3 is built from 12 residues. CDR1 and CDR2 from the germline V gene are MNHNS and SASEGT. Study observations and caveats: Relative stability marked proton patients; photon patients lost diversity and naive cells. Larger post-nadir TCR diversity loss correlated inversely with survival in deceased patients.

Libraries were prepared by immunoSEQ multiplex PCR; TCRdb keeps only in-frame clonotypes and omits some of them. Of approximately 25,000 clones detected, 87% appear once; the ten largest clones hold about 19%. Details on this clone: Its specificity is unknown.

The chain couples TRBV6-1 to TRBJ2-7; D call uncertain. The TCR comes from a man aged 50 or older with gastric cancer. The input for sequencing was peripheral blood, taken from a patient treated with photon-based radiotherapy. The CDR3 region is CASSELTYEQYV. CDR3 coding DNA: TGTGCCAGCAGTGAACTCACCTACGAGCAGTACGTC.